This TCR beta chain was sequenced in a study of cytomegalovirus exposure and HLA in healthy donors. Study-wide results and caveats: Reported results showed that the classifier diagnosed cytomegalovirus status with high specificity and sensitivity. Cytomegalovirus association was assigned to 150 to 200 TCR beta chains.

The donors were members of the approximately 110-subject validation cohort (separate from the approximately 670-subject first cohort). Generated by immunoSEQ multiplex PCR, the TCRdb table keeps only in-frame clones and is missing some. The sample shows 250,000 to 300,000 clones, about 86% of them seen only once. A remark on this clone: Its antigen is as yet unknown.

The CDR3 has 15 amino acids. Germline V gene sequence: CDR1 KGHSH, CDR2 LQKENI. V was clipped by 3 bases and J by 4 bases; unmatched bases: 8. Sequencing was done on a sample of PBMCs. The chain couples TRBV18 to TRBJ2-7; 8 nucleotides agree with TRBD1. The clonotype was recovered from a woman younger than 35 in good health and CMV-seronegative. In nucleotides, the CDR3 is TGTGCCAGCTCACCCCAATGGGACAGGCCATACGAGCAGTACTTC. Encoded protein: CASSPQWDRPYEQYF.